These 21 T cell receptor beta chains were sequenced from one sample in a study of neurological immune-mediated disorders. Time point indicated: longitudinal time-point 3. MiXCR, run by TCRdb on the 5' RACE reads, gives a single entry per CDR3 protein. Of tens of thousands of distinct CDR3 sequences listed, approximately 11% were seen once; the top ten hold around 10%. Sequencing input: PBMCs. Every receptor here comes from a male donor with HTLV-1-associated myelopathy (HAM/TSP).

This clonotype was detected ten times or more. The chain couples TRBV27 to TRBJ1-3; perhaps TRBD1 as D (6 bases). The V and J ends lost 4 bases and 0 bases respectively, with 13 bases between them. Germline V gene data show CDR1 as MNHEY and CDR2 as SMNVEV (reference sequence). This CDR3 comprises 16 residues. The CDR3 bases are TGTGCCAGCAGTTCGCGACAGGTTCTCTCTGGAAACACCATATATTTT. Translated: CASSSRQVLSGNTIYF.

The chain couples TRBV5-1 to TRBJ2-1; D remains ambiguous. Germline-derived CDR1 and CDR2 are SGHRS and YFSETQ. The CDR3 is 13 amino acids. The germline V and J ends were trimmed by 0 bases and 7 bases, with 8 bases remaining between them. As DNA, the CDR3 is TGCGCCAGCAGCTTGGGGGTCATGAATGAGCAGTTCTTC. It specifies CASSLGVMNEQFF.

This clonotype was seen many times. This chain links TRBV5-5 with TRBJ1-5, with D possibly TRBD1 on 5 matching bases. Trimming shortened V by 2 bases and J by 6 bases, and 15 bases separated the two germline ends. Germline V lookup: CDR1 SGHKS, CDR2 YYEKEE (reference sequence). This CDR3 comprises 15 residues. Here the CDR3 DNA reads TGTGCCAGCAGCTTTTCAGGGTATATGGTTCAGCCCCAGCATTTT. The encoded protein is CASSFSGYMVQPQHF.

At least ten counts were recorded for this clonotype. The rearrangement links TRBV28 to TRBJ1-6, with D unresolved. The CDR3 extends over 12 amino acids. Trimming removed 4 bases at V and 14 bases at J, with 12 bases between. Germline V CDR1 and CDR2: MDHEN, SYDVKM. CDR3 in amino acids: CASSSAPVTLHF. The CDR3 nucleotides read TGTGCCAGCAGTTCCGCCCCGGTCACCCTCCACTTT.

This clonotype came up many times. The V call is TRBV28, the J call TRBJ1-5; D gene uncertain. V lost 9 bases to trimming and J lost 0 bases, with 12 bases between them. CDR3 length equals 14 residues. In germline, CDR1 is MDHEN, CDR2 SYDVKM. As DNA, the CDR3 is TGTGCCAGTGTCGGGGTGTATAGCAATCAGCCCCAGCATTTT. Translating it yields CASVGVYSNQPQHF. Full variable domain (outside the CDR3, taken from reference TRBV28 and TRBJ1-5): DVKVTQSSRYLVKRTGEKVFLECVQDMDHENMFWYRQDPGLGLRLIYFSYDVKMKEKGDIPEGYSVSREKKERFSLILESASTNQTSMYLCASVGVYSNQPQHFGDGTRLSIL.

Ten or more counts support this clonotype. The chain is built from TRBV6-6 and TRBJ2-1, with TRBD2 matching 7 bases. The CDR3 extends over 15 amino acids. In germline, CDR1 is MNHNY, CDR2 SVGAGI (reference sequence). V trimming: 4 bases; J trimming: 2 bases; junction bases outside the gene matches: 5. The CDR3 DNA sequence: TGTGCCAGCAGTTGGGGGGGTAAGACCTACAATGAGCAGTTCTTC. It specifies CASSWGGKTYNEQFF.

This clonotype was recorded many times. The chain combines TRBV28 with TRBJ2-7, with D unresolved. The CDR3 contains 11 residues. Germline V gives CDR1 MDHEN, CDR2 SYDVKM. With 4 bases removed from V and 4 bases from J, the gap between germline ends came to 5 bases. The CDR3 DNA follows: TGTGCCAGCAGTTATAATTACGAGCAGTACTTC. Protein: CASSYNYEQYF.

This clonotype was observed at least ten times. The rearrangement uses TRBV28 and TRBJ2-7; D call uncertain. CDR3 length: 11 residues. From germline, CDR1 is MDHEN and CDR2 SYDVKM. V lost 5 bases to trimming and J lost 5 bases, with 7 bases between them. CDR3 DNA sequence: TGTGCCAGCAGTCCCCATCACGAGCAGTACTTC. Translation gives CASSPHHEQYF. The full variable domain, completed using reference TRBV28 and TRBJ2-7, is DVKVTQSSRYLVKRTGEKVFLECVQDMDHENMFWYRQDPGLGLRLIYFSYDVKMKEKGDIPEGYSVSREKKERFSLILESASTNQTSMYLCASSPHHEQYFGPGTRLTVT.

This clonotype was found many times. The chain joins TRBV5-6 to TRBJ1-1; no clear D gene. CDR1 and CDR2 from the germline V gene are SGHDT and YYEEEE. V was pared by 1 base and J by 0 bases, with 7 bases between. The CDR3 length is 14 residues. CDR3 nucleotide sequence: TGTGCCAGCAGCTTGCCGACCATGAACACTGAAGCTTTCTTT. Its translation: CASSLPTMNTEAFF. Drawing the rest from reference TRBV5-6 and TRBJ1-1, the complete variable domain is DAGVTQSPTHLIKTRGQQVTLRCSPKSGHDTVSWYQQALGQGPQFIFQYYEEEERQRGNFPDRFSGHQFPNYSSELNVNALLLGDSALYLCASSLPTMNTEAFFGQGTRLTVV.

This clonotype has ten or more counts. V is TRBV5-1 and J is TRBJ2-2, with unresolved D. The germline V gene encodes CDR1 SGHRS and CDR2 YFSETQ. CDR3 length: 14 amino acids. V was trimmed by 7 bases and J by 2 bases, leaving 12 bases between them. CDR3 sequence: CASGSPGNTGELFF. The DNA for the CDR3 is TGCGCCAGCGGGTCACCGGGTAACACCGGGGAGCTGTTTTTT.

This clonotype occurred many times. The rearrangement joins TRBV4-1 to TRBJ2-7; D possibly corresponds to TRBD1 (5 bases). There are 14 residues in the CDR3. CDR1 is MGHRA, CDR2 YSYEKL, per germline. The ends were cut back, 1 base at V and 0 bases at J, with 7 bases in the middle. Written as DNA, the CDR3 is TGCGCCAGCAGCCAAGCGCAGGGCTCCTACGAGCAGTACTTC. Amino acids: CASSQAQGSYEQYF.

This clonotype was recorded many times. The DNA of the CDR3 is TGTGCCAGCATCAACCCCCGGGCCTCCGCCGAAAAACTGTTTTTT. Translating gives CASINPRASAEKLFF. The V call is TRBV28, the J call TRBJ1-4; D is undetermined. Germline lookup yields CDR1 MDHEN and CDR2 SYDVKM. V lost 7 bases, J lost 8 bases, and 20 bases lay in between. This CDR3 is built from 15 residues. Drawing the rest from reference TRBV28 and TRBJ1-4, the complete variable domain is DVKVTQSSRYLVKRTGEKVFLECVQDMDHENMFWYRQDPGLGLRLIYFSYDVKMKEKGDIPEGYSVSREKKERFSLILESASTNQTSMYLCASINPRASAEKLFFGSGTQLSVL.

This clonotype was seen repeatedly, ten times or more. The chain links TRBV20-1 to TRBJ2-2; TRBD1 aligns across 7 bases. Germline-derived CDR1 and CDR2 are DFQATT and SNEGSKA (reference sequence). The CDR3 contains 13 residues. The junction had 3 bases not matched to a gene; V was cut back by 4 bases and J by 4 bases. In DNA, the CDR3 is TGCAGTGCTACCCGGGACAGCACCGGGGAGCTGTTTTTT. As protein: CSATRDSTGELFF.

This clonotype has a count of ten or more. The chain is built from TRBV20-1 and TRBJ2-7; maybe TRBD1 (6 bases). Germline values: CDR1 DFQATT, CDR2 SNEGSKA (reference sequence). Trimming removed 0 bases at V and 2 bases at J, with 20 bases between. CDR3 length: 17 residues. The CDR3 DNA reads TGCAGTGCTAGAGATAGCAAGGTAGCAGGGGTAACCTACGAGCAGTACTTC. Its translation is CSARDSKVAGVTYEQYF.

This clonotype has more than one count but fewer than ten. In DNA form, the CDR3 reads TGTGCCAGCAGATCCGCCCTTGGACAGGGAAGCACTGAAGCTTTCTTT. It translates to CASRSALGQGSTEAFF. This chain connects TRBV12-3 or TRBV12-4 to TRBJ1-1; 8 nucleotides match TRBD1. With 6 bases clipped from V and 4 bases from J, the junction kept 13 bases outside the gene matches. CDR3 length: 16 amino acids.

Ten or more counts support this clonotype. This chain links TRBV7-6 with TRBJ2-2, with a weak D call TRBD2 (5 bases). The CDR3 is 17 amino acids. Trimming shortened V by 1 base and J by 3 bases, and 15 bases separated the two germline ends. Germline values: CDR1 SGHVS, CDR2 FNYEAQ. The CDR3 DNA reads TGTGCCAGCAGCTTAGTCCGGGCAGGACTTGACACCGGGGAGCTGTTTTTT. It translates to CASSLVRAGLDTGELFF. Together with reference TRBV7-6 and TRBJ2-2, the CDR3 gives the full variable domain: GAGVSQSPRYKVTKRGQDVALRCDPISGHVSLYWYRQALGQGPEFLTYFNYEAQQDKSGLPNDRFSAERPEGSISTLTIQRTEQRDSAMYRCASSLVRAGLDTGELFFGEGSRLTVL.

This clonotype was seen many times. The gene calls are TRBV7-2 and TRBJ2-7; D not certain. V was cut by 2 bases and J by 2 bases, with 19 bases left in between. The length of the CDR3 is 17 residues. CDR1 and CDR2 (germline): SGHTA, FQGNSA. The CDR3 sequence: CASSLPRSRVPTYEQYF. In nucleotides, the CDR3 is TGTGCCAGCAGCTTACCCAGGTCCCGAGTTCCGACCTACGAGCAGTACTTC.

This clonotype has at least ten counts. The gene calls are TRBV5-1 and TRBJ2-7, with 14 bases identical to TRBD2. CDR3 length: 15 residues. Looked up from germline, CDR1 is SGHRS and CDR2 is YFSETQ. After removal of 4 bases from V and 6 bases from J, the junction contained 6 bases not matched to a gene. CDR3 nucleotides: TGCGCCAGCAGCCCGGGACTAGCGGGGGTCGGCGAGCAGTACTTC. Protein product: CASSPGLAGVGEQYF. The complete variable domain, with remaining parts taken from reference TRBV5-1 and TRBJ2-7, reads KAGVTQTPRYLIKTRGQQVTLSCSPISGHRSVSWYQQTPGQGLQFLFEYFSETQRNKGNFPGRFSGRQFSNSRSEMNVSTLELGDSALYLCASSPGLAGVGEQYFGPGTRLTVT.

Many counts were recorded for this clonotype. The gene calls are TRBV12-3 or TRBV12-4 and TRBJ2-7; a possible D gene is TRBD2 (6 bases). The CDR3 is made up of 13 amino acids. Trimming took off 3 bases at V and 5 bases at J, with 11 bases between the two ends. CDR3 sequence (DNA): TGTGCCAGCAGTTTTGGCGGGGCCGACGAGCAGTACTTC. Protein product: CASSFGGADEQYF.

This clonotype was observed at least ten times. CDR3 sequence: CASSFDRNQPQHF. CDR3 nucleotides: TGTGCCAGCAGCTTCGACAGAAATCAGCCCCAGCATTTT. The chain uses TRBV7-2 and TRBJ1-5, with D perhaps TRBD1 (5 bases). Between the trimmed V and J ends, which lost 3 bases and 4 bases, there was a span of 7 bases. Germline loops: CDR1 SGHTA, CDR2 FQGNSA. The CDR3 sequence is 13 residues long.

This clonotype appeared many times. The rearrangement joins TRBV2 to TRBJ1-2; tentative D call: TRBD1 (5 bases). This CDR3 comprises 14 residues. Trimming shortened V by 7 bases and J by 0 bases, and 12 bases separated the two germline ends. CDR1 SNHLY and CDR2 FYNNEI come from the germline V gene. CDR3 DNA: TGTGCCAGCACCCGGGACGGTGCTAACTATGGCTACACCTTC. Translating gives CASTRDGANYGYTF. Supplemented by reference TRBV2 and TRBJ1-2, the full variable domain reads EPEVTQTPSHQVTQMGQEVILRCVPISNHLYFYWYRQILGQKVEFLVSFYNNEISEKSEIFDDQFSVERPDGSNFTLKIRSTKLEDSAMYFCASTRDGANYGYTFGSGTRLTVV.